This T cell receptor (beta chain) emerged from a study of vaccination and CD4 T cells after COVID-19. In the study overall: Convalescents were six males and four females, two of them Hispanic. Each control culture was treated with a CEFX pool, an HIV-1 Nef pool, or no peptide. General study points: Median SARS-CoV-2-reactive clonotypes rose from 21 to 38, not significantly.

A remark on this clonotype: The antigen is not known.

Treatment given: roughly 10-day PBMC culture with coronavirus spike peptide pools or control peptides (ViraFEST assay). It was with 9 to 10 IU/ml IL-2 and 9.5 to 10 ug/ml peptide pools that about 2 million PBMCs per well were cultured. Sequencing of the DNA from cultured CD4+ T cells was carried out with the Oncomine TCR Beta short-read assay. One entry per CDR3 protein results from TCRdb running MiXCR on the PCR reads. The sample records about 20,000 distinct CDR3 sequences, roughly 46% being singletons. This TCR was sampled from a human donor who had recovered from COVID-19. Sequences were derived from CD4+ T cells from blood, cultured in vitro, sampled after SARS-CoV-2 vaccination.

Here the CDR3 reads CSASPTGTLLNYGYTF. As DNA, the CDR3 is TGCAGTGCTAGTCCCACCGGGACACTACTTAACTATGGCTACACCTTC. The J gene is TRBJ1-2, the V gene TRBV20-1; D perhaps matches TRBD1 (6 bases). Germline V gene data show CDR1 as DFQATT and CDR2 as SNEGSKA (reference sequence). This CDR3 spans 16 amino acids. V was trimmed by 3 bases and J by 1 base, leaving 18 bases between them.